The clone carrying this T cell receptor beta chain was detected only a few times. Antigen unknown. The CDR3 has 11 residues. V was shortened by 3 bases and J by 11 bases, with 11 bases between the two germline ends. Germline CDR1 and CDR2: MNHNS and SASEGT. Using its own MiXCR run on the 5' RACE reads, TCRdb lists one record per CDR3 protein. The table has tens of thousands of distinct CDR3 sequences, about 9.3% seen once; the top ten hold 21%. The sample is drawn from a study of neurological immune-mediated disorders. Overall study results and limits: Sharing of CDR3 amino acid sequences among expanded clones across subjects was absent, suggesting private repertoires in all groups. It was HTLV-1-associated myelopathy that showed the most TCR clonal expansion, while multiple sclerosis showed the least, falling below healthy controls.

The chain couples TRBV6-1 to TRBJ2-7; D not resolved. The TCR comes from a woman in her thirties or forties with HTLV-1-associated myelopathy (HAM/TSP). The specimen was PBMCs. CDR3 sequence reads: CASSDVFQEYF. The CDR3 DNA reads TGTGCCAGCAGTGACGTCTTTCAAGAGTACTTC.